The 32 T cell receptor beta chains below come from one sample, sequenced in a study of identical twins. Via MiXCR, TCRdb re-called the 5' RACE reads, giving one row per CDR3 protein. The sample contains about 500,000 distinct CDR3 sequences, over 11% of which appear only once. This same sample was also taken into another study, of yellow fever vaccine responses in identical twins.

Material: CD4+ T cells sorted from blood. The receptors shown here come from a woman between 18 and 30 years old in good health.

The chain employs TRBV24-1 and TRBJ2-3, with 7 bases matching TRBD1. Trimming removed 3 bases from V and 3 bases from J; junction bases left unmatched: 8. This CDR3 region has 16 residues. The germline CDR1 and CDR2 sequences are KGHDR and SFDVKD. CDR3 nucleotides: TGTGCCACCAGTGATACACAGGGGATTAAGACAGATACGCAGTATTTT. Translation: CATSDTQGIKTDTQYF.

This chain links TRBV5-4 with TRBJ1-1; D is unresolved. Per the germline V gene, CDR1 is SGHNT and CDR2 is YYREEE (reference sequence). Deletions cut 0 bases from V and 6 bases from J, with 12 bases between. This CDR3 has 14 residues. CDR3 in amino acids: CASSLATSRPEAFF. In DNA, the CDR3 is TGTGCCAGCAGCTTGGCGACTTCGCGACCTGAAGCTTTCTTT.

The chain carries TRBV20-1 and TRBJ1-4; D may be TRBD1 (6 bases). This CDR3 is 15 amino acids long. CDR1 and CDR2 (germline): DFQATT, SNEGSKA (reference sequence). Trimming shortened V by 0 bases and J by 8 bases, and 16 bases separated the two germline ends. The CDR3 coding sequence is TGCAGTGCTAGAGATGATACAGGGCGAAGAGAAAAACTGTTTTTT. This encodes CSARDDTGRREKLFF.

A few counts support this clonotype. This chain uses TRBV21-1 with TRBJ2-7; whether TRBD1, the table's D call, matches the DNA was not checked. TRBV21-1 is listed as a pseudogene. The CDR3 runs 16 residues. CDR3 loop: CASSHKVAPLYDEQYF. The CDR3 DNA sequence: TGTGCCAGCAGCCACAAGGTGGCGCCCCTCTACGACGAGCAGTACTTC.

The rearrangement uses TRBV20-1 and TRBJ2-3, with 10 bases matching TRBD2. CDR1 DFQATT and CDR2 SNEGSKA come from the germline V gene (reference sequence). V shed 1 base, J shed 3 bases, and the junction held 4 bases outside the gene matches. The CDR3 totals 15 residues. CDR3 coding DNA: TGCAGTGCTAGAGCGGTAGCGGGAGGAACAGATACGCAGTATTTT. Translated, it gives CSARAVAGGTDTQYF.

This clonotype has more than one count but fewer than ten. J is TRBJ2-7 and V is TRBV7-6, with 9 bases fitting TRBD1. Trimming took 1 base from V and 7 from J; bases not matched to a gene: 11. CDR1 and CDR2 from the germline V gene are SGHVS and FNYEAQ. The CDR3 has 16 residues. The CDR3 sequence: CASSLGPGQGLGEQYF. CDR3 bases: TGTGCCAGCAGCTTAGGGCCGGGACAGGGTCTTGGGGAGCAGTACTTC.

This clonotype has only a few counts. The CDR3 DNA is TGTGCCAGCAGCTTAACCGGACTAGCGTCCGGGGAGCTGTTTTTT. Translated, it gives CASSLTGLASGELFF. The chain joins TRBV7-2 to TRBJ2-2, with TRBD2 matching over 9 bases. This CDR3 region has 15 residues. The trim removed 2 bases at V and 6 bases at J, leaving 4 bases unmatched. CDR1 is SGHTA, CDR2 FQGNSA, per germline.

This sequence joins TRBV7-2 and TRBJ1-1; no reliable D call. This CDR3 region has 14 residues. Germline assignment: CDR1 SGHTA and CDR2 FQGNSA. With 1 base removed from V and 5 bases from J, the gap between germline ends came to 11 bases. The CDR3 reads CASSLDSWETEAFF. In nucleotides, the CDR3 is TGTGCCAGCAGCTTAGATTCGTGGGAGACTGAAGCTTTCTTT. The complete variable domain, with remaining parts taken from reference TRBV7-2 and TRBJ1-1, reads GAGVSQSPSNKVTEKGKDVELRCDPISGHTALYWYRQSLGQGLEFLIYFQGNSAPDKSGLPSDRFSAERTGGSVSTLTIQRTQQEDSAVYLCASSLDSWETEAFFGQGTRLTVV.

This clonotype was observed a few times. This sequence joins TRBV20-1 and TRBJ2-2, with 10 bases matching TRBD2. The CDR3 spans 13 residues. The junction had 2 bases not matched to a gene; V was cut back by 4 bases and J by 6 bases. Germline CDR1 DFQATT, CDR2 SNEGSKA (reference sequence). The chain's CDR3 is CSAILAGAGELFF. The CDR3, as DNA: TGCAGTGCTATTCTAGCGGGGGCCGGGGAGCTGTTTTTT.

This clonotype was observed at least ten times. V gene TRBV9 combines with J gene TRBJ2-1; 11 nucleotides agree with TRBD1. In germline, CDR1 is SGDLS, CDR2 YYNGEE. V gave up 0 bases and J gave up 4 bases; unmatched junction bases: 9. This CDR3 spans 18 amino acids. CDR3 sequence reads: CASSVVPGQGAVYNEQFF. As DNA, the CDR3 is TGTGCCAGCAGCGTAGTCCCAGGACAGGGGGCGGTGTACAATGAGCAGTTCTTC.

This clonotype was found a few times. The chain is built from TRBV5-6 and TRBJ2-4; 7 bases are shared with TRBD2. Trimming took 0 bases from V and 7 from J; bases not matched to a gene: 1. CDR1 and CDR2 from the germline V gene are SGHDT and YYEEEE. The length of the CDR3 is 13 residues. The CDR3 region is CASSLGGGNIQYF. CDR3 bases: TGTGCCAGCAGCTTGGGGGGGGGGAACATTCAGTACTTC.

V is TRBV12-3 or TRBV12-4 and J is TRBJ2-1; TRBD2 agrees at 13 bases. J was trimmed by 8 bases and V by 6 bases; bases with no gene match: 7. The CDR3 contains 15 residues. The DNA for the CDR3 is TGTGCCAGCAGCTGGACTAGCGGGAGTTCCGATGAGCAGTTCTTC. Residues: CASSWTSGSSDEQFF.

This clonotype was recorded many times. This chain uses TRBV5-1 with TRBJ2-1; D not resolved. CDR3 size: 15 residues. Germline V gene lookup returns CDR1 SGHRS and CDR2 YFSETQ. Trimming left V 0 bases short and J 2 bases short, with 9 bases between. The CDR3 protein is CASSLDGSPYNEQFF. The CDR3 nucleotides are TGCGCCAGCAGCTTGGATGGTTCGCCCTACAATGAGCAGTTCTTC.

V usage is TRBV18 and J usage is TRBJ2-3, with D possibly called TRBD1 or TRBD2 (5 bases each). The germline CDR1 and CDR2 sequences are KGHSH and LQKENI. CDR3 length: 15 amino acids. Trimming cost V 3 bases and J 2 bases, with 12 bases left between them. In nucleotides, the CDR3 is TGTGCCAGCTCACCGGGTCGGGGCCCCACAGATACGCAGTATTTT. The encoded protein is CASSPGRGPTDTQYF.

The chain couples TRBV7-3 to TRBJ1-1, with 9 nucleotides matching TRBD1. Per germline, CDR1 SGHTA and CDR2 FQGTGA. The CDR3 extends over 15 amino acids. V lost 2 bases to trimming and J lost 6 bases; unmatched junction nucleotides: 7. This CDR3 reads CASSLRPQGAAEAFF. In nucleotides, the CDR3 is TGTGCCAGCAGCTTACGGCCACAGGGGGCGGCTGAAGCTTTCTTT.

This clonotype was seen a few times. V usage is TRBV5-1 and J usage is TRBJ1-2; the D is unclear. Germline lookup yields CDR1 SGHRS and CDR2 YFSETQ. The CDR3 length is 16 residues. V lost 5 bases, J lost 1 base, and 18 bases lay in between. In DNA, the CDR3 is TGCGCCAGCAGGCCCCCGGGTCTCTCTCATAACTATGGCTACACCTTC. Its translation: CASRPPGLSHNYGYTF. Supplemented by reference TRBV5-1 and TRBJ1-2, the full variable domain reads KAGVTQTPRYLIKTRGQQVTLSCSPISGHRSVSWYQQTPGQGLQFLFEYFSETQRNKGNFPGRFSGRQFSNSRSEMNVSTLELGDSALYLCASRPPGLSHNYGYTFGSGTRLTVV.

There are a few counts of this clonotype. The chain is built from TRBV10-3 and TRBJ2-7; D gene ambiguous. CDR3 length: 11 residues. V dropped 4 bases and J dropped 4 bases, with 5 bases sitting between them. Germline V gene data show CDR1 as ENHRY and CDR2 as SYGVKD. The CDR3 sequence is CAISGQYEQYF. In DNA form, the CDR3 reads TGTGCCATCAGTGGGCAGTACGAGCAGTACTTC.

The CDR3 nucleotides are TGTGCCAGCTCACCAGGGCTGACTCACTCCTACGAGCAGTACTTC. This encodes CASSPGLTHSYEQYF. The chain recombines TRBV18 with TRBJ2-7; no firm D call. V lost 2 bases and J lost 0, with 11 bases in between. Germline V gene data show CDR1 as KGHSH and CDR2 as LQKENI. This CDR3 comprises 15 residues.

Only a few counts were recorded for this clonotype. The CDR3 region has the DNA TGTGCCAGCAGTTTAAGACTAGCGGGGGAAGGGACCCAGTACTTC. Protein product: CASSLRLAGEGTQYF. The J gene is TRBJ2-5, the V gene TRBV12-3 or TRBV12-4, with 12 bases that match TRBD2. Unmatched junction bases numbered 5, after V lost 2 bases and J lost 7 bases. This CDR3 is 15 amino acids long.

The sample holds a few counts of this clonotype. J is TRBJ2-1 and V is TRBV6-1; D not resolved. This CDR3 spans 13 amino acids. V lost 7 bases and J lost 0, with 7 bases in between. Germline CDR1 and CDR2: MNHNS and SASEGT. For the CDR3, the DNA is TGTGCCAGCAAGGGTAGCTCCTACAATGAGCAGTTCTTC. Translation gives CASKGSSYNEQFF.

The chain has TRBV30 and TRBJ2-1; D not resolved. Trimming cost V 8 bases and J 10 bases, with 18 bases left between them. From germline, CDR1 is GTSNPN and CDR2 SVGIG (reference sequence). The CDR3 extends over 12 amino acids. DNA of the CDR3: TGTGCCGGTAGCAACCGGGCCGGCGAGCAGTTCTTC. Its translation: CAGSNRAGEQFF.

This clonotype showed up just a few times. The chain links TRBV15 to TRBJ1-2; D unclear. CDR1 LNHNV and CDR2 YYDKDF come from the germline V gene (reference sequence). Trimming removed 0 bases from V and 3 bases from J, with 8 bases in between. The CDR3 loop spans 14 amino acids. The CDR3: CATSRDLGDYGYTF. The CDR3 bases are TGTGCCACCAGCAGAGATTTGGGAGACTATGGCTACACCTTC.

CDR3 sequence reads: CASSESRVNIQYF. CDR3 bases: TGTGCCAGCAGTGAATCGAGGGTTAACATTCAGTACTTC. The rearrangement uses TRBV25-1 and TRBJ2-4; perhaps TRBD2 as D (5 bases). The CDR3 contains 13 residues. Trimming removed 1 base from V and 7 bases from J, with 8 bases in between. CDR1 is MGHDK and CDR2 is SYGVNS in the germline V gene. The full variable domain, rest sourced from reference TRBV25-1 and TRBJ2-4, is EADIYQTPRYLVIGTGKKITLECSQTMGHDKMYWYQQDPGMELHLIHYSYGVNSTEKGDLSSESTVSRIRTEHFPLTLESARPSHTSQYLCASSESRVNIQYFGAGTRLSVL.

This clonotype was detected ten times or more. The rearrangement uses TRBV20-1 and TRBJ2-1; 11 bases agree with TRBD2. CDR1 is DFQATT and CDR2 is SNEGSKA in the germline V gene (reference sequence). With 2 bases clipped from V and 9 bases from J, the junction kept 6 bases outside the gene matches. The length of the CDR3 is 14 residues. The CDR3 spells CSARTSGSYSEQFF. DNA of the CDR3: TGCAGTGCTAGAACTAGCGGGAGCTATAGTGAGCAGTTCTTC.

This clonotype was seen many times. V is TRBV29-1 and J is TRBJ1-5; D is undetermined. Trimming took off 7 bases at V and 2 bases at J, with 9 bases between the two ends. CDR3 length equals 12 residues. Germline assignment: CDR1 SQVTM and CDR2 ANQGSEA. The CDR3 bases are TGCAGCGCGGGAGGTGGCAATCAGCCCCAGCATTTT. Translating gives CSAGGGNQPQHF.

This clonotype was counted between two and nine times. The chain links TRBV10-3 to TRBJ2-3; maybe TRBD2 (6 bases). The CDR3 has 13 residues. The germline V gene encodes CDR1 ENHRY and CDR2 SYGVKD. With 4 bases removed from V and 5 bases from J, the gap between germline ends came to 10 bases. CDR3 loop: CAISGLGGDTQYF. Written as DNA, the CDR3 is TGTGCCATCAGTGGACTAGGTGGAGATACGCAGTATTTT.

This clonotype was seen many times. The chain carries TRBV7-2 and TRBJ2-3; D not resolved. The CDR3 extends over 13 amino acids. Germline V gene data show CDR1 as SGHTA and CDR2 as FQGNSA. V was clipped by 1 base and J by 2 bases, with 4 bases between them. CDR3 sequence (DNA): TGTGCCAGCAGCTTAGGAGTCACAGATACGCAGTATTTT. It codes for CASSLGVTDTQYF.

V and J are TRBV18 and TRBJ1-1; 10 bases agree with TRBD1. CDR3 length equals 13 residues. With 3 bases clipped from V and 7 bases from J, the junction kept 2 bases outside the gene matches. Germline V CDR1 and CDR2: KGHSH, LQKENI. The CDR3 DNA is TGTGCCAGCTCACCGGGACAGGGGATTGAAGCTTTCTTT. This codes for CASSPGQGIEAFF.

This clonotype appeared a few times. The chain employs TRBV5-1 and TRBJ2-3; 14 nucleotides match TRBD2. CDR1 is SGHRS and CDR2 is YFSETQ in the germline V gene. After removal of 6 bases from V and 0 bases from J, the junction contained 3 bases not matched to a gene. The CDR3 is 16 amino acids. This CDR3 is CASMRLAGGSTDTQYF. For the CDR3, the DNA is TGCGCCAGCATGCGACTAGCGGGGGGGAGCACAGATACGCAGTATTTT.

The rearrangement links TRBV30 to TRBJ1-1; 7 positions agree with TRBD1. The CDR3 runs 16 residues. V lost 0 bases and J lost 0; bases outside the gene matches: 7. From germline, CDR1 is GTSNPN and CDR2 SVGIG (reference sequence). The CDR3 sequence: CAWSVDRVEMNTEAFF. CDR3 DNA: TGTGCCTGGAGTGTAGACAGGGTGGAAATGAACACTGAAGCTTTCTTT.

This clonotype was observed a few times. Here the CDR3 DNA reads TGTGCCAGCAGTGAATACGGGACAGGTGGCTACGAGCAGTACTTC. Amino acid sequence: CASSEYGTGGYEQYF. This rearrangement joins TRBV25-1 to TRBJ2-7; 8 bases map to TRBD1. With 0 bases clipped from V and 3 bases from J, the junction kept 4 bases outside the gene matches. Per the germline V gene, CDR1 is MGHDK and CDR2 is SYGVNS. The CDR3 runs 15 residues.

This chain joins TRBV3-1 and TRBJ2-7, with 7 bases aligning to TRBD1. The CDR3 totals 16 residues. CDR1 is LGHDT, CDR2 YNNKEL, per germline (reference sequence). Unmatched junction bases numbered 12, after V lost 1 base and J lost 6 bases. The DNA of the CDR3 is TGTGCCAGCAGCCAAGGACCGGACAGGTTAAGGAGCGAGCAGTACTTC. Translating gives CASSQGPDRLRSEQYF.